This TCR beta chain was documented in a study of low-dose radiotherapy and immunotherapy resistance in tumors. As to time point: before trial treatment. Administered to the donors were nivolumab, ipilimumab, aspirin, low-dose cyclophosphamide and low-dose radiotherapy. This clonotype has at least ten counts. Both TCRalpha and TCRbeta chains were reverse transcribed with V-gene-specific primers. A constant-region primer paired with the V-primer adapter amplified TCRs over about 20 PCR cycles. MiXCR, applied by TCRdb to the reads, yields one record per CDR3 protein. The sample carries 85,000 to 95,000 distinct CDR3 sequences, more than 8% recorded once. This sample comprised PBMCs, obtained before treatment. The TCR was taken from a male donor with prostate cancer.

CDR3 in DNA: TGTGCCAGCAGCCGGGACTGGGACACTGAAGCTTTCTTT. It translates to CASSRDWDTEAFF. The genes are TRBV28 and TRBJ1-1, with D possibly matching TRBD1 (5 bases). Per the germline V gene, CDR1 is MDHEN and CDR2 is SYDVKM. The CDR3 is 13 amino acids. With 6 bases removed from V and 3 bases from J, the gap between germline ends came to 11 bases.